The following is a T cell receptor beta chain sequence with its context. Its target is not known. The CDR3 contains 13 residues. Germline V lookup: CDR1 MNHEY, CDR2 SVGAGI. Trimming took off 6 bases at V and 3 bases at J, with 12 bases between the two ends. The sample belongs to a study of blood T cells in healthy people across ages. The overall study: Template switching picked up about one barcoded beta molecule for each two T cells.

Notes on the study in general: The study lacked donor CMV status, which possibly confounded expanded clonotype changes.

A sample-barcoded 5' primer and a J-beta primer mix were used in a second PCR of roughly 7 to 11 cycles. The authors tagged each cDNA molecule using a template-switch adaptor with 12 random nucleotides. Each sample provided no less than 2.5 million CDR3-containing paired-end reads. TCRdb reanalysed the 5' RACE reads using MiXCR and keeps one entry per CDR3 protein. The table includes about 670,000 distinct CDR3 sequences, 40% to 45% detected once. Sequencing was carried out using blood. The TCR comes from an elderly man in good health. The chain recombines TRBV6-5 with TRBJ2-7; maybe TRBD1 (6 bases). CDR3 bases: TGTGCCAGCAGGGGGGCGGTGGACTACGAGCAGTACTTC. Translation gives CASRGAVDYEQYF.